The 32 T cell receptor beta chains below all came from one sample that was sequenced in a study of blood T cell repertoires in COVID-19. Here immunoSEQ multiplex PCR was the method, and the copy in TCRdb shows in-frame clones only, minus some. This table holds some 350,000 clones, over 75% found once. The specimen sequenced was PBMCs or T cells enriched from blood (not recorded which). The origin of the receptors is a woman younger than 45 who had recovered from COVID-19.

The CDR3, as DNA: TGTGCCAGCAGTCAAACGAATAGCGGGGCCTACGAGCAGTACTTC. Translated, it gives CASSQTNSGAYEQYF. V is TRBV6-5 and J is TRBJ2-7, with TRBD2 matching 8 bases. Looked up from germline, CDR1 is MNHEY and CDR2 is SVGAGI. Germline trimming cut 5 bases from V and 2 bases from J; bases unmatched to any gene: 8. The CDR3 length is 15 residues.

With regard to this clone: The same CDR3 is also encoded by other DNA sequences in this sample. The rearrangement joins TRBV18 to TRBJ2-2; 8 bases match TRBD1. CDR1 KGHSH and CDR2 LQKENI come from the germline V gene. V was pared by 3 bases and J by 1 base, with 4 bases of the junction left unmatched. There are 16 residues in the CDR3. The CDR3: CASSPRQGRNTGELFF. Here the CDR3 DNA reads TGTGCCAGCTCACCCCGACAGGGGAGGAACACCGGGGAGCTGTTTTTT.

The gene calls are TRBV7-9 and TRBJ2-1; D perhaps matches TRBD1 (6 bases). Trimming cost V 1 base and J 10 bases, with 14 bases left between them. Per the germline V gene, CDR1 is SEHNR and CDR2 is FQNEAQ (reference sequence). The CDR3 is 14 residues long. CDR3 amino acids: CASSLDAGAWEQFF. The CDR3 coding sequence is TGTGCCAGCAGCTTAGACGCAGGGGCTTGGGAGCAGTTCTTC. The variable domain in full, with the rest retrieved from reference TRBV7-9 and TRBJ2-1, is DTGVSQNPRHKITKRGQNVTFRCDPISEHNRLYWYRQTLGQGPEFLTYFQNEAQLEKSRLLSDRFSAERPKGSFSTLEIQRTEQGDSAMYLCASSLDAGAWEQFFGPGTRLTVL.

The rearrangement uses TRBV7-8 and TRBJ2-5; 12 bases are shared with TRBD2. The germline gives CDR1 SGHVS, CDR2 FQNEAQ. Trimming removed 1 base from V and 3 bases from J; junction bases left unmatched: 18. The CDR3 sequence is 21 residues long. CDR3 nucleotide sequence: TGTGCCAGCAGCTTAGTCGCGGGGCTAGCGGGGGGGCCCCTCTTCAAAGAGACCCAGTACTTC. It codes for CASSLVAGLAGGPLFKETQYF.

V gene TRBV28 combines with J gene TRBJ1-2; D not certain. The CDR3 spans 11 residues. The germline CDR1 and CDR2 sequences are MDHEN and SYDVKM. Trimming took off 5 bases at V and 8 bases at J, with 9 bases between the two ends. CDR3 bases: TGTGCCAGCAGTGATTGGAGAGGCTACACCTTC. Its translation: CASSDWRGYTF.

This rearrangement joins TRBV28 to TRBJ1-3; D is ambiguous. Germline CDR1 is MDHEN and CDR2 is SYDVKM. With 2 bases removed from V and 0 bases from J, the gap between germline ends came to 5 bases. The CDR3 covers 14 residues. CDR3 sequence: CASSLVSSGNTIYF. DNA for the CDR3: TGTGCCAGCAGTTTAGTCTCCTCTGGAAACACCATATATTTT.

The chain carries TRBV9 and TRBJ1-3, with D perhaps TRBD1 (5 bases). Germline V lookup: CDR1 SGDLS, CDR2 YYNGEE. This CDR3 region has 16 residues. V dropped 3 bases and J dropped 0 bases, with 13 bases sitting between them. The CDR3 DNA follows: TGTGCCAGCAGCGACCATGACAGCTACTCTGGAAACACCATATATTTT. Protein: CASSDHDSYSGNTIYF.

Details on this clone: Other DNA sequences in the sample encode the same CDR3. The rearrangement links TRBV5-1 to TRBJ2-7; 11 bases line up with TRBD1. The trim removed 4 bases at V and 3 bases at J, leaving 3 bases unmatched. The germline V gene has CDR1 SGHRS and CDR2 YFSETQ. This CDR3 region has 14 residues. The CDR3 bases are TGCGCCAGCAGCCCTGGGACAGGGGGCTACGAGCAGTACTTC. Amino acids: CASSPGTGGYEQYF.

The chain has TRBV27 and TRBJ1-3, with no clear D. The germline V gene encodes CDR1 MNHEY and CDR2 SMNVEV (reference sequence). This CDR3 region has 14 residues. V shed 5 bases and J shed 0 bases, with 8 bases lying between them. The CDR3, as DNA: TGTGCCAGCAGTGACTGGAGCTCTGGAAACACCATATATTTT. This codes for CASSDWSSGNTIYF.

The chain employs TRBV5-5 and TRBJ1-6, with 7 bases that match TRBD1. Per the germline V gene, CDR1 is SGHKS and CDR2 is YYEKEE (reference sequence). V trimming: 5 bases; J trimming: 0 bases; junction bases outside the gene matches: 2. CDR3 size: 15 residues. The CDR3 bases are TGTGCCAGCAGACGGGACAGCTCCTATAATTCACCCCTCCACTTT. Translating it yields CASRRDSSYNSPLHF. Using reference TRBV5-5 and TRBJ1-6 for the parts outside the CDR3, the full variable domain is DAGVTQSPTHLIKTRGQQVTLRCSPISGHKSVSWYQQVLGQGPQFIFQYYEKEERGRGNFPDRFSARQFPNYSSELNVNALLLGDSALYLCASRRDSSYNSPLHFGNGTRLTVT.

The chain joins TRBV10-3 to TRBJ1-1; 7 bases agree with TRBD1. Germline CDR1 reads ENHRY; CDR2 reads SYGVKD. Trimming at V came to 6 bases and at J to 1 base, leaving 2 bases not matched to a gene. The CDR3 runs to 13 residues. DNA of the CDR3: TGTGCCATCAGGACAGGGCCGAACACTGAAGCTTTCTTT. Residues: CAIRTGPNTEAFF.

This chain connects TRBV7-9 to TRBJ1-2, with 11 bases fitting TRBD1. This CDR3 is 17 amino acids long. With 5 bases clipped from V and 7 bases from J, the junction kept 15 bases outside the gene matches. Germline V gene data show CDR1 as SEHNR and CDR2 as FQNEAQ (reference sequence). The CDR3 region is CASSQGDRGNQLAGYTF. The CDR3 DNA reads TGTGCCAGCAGCCAAGGGGACAGGGGGAATCAGCTTGCTGGCTACACCTTC. Supplemented by reference TRBV7-9 and TRBJ1-2, the full variable domain reads DTGVSQNPRHKITKRGQNVTFRCDPISEHNRLYWYRQTLGQGPEFLTYFQNEAQLEKSRLLSDRFSAERPKGSFSTLEIQRTEQGDSAMYLCASSQGDRGNQLAGYTFGSGTRLTVV.

The chain has TRBV1 and TRBJ2-1; the table's D call, TRBD2, has no DNA check behind it. TRBV1 constitutes a pseudogene. The CDR3 contains 17 residues. CDR3 residues: CTSSQDNGGGPHNEQFF. CDR3 bases: TGCACCAGCAGCCAAGATAACGGGGGAGGCCCCCACAATGAGCAGTTCTTC.

This chain joins TRBV7-9 and TRBJ2-3; 13 bases line up with TRBD2. CDR1 and CDR2 from the germline V gene are SEHNR and FQNEAQ (reference sequence). The CDR3 length is 19 residues. With V trimmed by 0 bases and J by 0 bases, 6 bases remained unmatched. CDR3: CASSLAGTSGEASTDTQYF. DNA for the CDR3: TGTGCCAGCAGCTTAGCCGGGACTAGCGGGGAAGCTAGCACAGATACGCAGTATTTT.

CDR3 residues: CALGTTSPLHF. DNA for the CDR3: TGTGCTTTGGGCACCACTTCACCCCTCCACTTT. The chain is built from TRBV30 and TRBJ1-6, with unresolved D. In germline, CDR1 is GTSNPN, CDR2 SVGIG (reference sequence). CDR3 length: 11 residues.

The chain joins TRBV19 to TRBJ1-2, with TRBD1 matching over 12 bases. The V segment lost 7 bases and the J segment 4 bases; nucleotides outside the gene matches: 13. This CDR3 spans 17 amino acids. Germline assignment: CDR1 LNHDA and CDR2 SQIVND (reference sequence). CDR3 sequence reads: CASNTGTGGSLGYGYTF. In nucleotides, the CDR3 is TGTGCCAGTAACACCGGGACAGGGGGCAGTCTGGGCTATGGCTACACCTTC.

The V call is TRBV5-5, the J call TRBJ1-1, with TRBD1 identical over 8 bases. The CDR3 has 14 amino acids. Germline V gene sequence: CDR1 SGHKS, CDR2 YYEKEE (reference sequence). Trimming removed 4 bases from V and 2 bases from J; junction bases left unmatched: 4. The CDR3 spells CASSEQGGNTEAFF. In DNA, the CDR3 is TGTGCCAGCAGCGAACAGGGGGGAAACACTGAAGCTTTCTTT.

This clone has a single count. V is TRBV10-1 and J is TRBJ1-1; D gene ambiguous. CDR3 length: 13 residues. Germline CDR1 is WNHNN and CDR2 is SYGVQD (reference sequence). V dropped 6 bases and J dropped 1 base, with 9 bases sitting between them. CDR3 in DNA: TGCGCCAGCAGCAGGAACGCGAACACTGAAGCTTTCTTT. Amino acids: CASSRNANTEAFF.

V and J are TRBV19 and TRBJ2-3, with 10 nucleotides matching TRBD2. CDR1 and CDR2 from the germline V gene are LNHDA and SQIVND (reference sequence). The CDR3 has 15 amino acids. With 7 bases clipped from V and 6 bases from J, the junction kept 10 bases outside the gene matches. The CDR3 protein is CASTSSGRFLDTQYF. In nucleotides, the CDR3 is TGTGCCAGTACGTCTAGCGGGAGATTTTTGGATACGCAGTATTTT.

The chain recombines TRBV18 with TRBJ2-7, with D possibly matching TRBD1 (5 bases). Germline V gene sequence: CDR1 KGHSH, CDR2 LQKENI. The CDR3 contains 17 residues. V lost 2 bases to trimming and J lost 3 bases, with 20 bases between them. The CDR3 region is CASSPKLDSPIYYEQYF. For the CDR3, the DNA is TGTGCCAGCTCACCAAAACTTGACAGCCCTATATACTACGAGCAGTACTTC.

The genes are TRBV5-4 and TRBJ1-4; 9 nucleotides match TRBD1. Germline values: CDR1 SGHNT, CDR2 YYREEE (reference sequence). The length of the CDR3 is 15 residues. J lost 8 bases, V lost 4 bases, and 9 bases had no gene match. Here the CDR3 reads CASSPGGQGGEKLFF. The CDR3 DNA is TGTGCCAGCAGCCCGGGGGGACAGGGAGGAGAAAAACTGTTTTTT.

Turning to this clone: At one boundary the junction diverges from the germline segment, which might be a read error. The V and J genes are TRBV13 and TRBJ1-1, with 10 bases aligning to TRBD1. The CDR3 spans 15 residues. CDR1 and CDR2 from the germline V gene are PRHDT and FYEKMQ (reference sequence). The CDR3 coding sequence is TGTGCCAGCAGCATAGGACAGGGGGGACACACTGAAGCTTTCTTT. It encodes CASSIGQGGHTEAFF.

This sequence joins TRBV27 and TRBJ2-7, with TRBD2 matching over 7 bases. Germline CDR1 reads MNHEY; CDR2 reads SMNVEV (reference sequence). J gave up 2 bases and V 3 bases, and 7 bases lay outside the gene matches. CDR3 length: 15 residues. CDR3 region: CASSFGAGVAYEQYF. CDR3 DNA sequence: TGTGCCAGCAGTTTTGGGGCGGGAGTAGCCTACGAGCAGTACTTC.

The J gene is TRBJ2-3, the V gene TRBV6-5; 8 nucleotides align to TRBD1. The V and J ends lost 5 bases and 4 bases, in that order; junction bases with no gene match: 8. Germline loops: CDR1 MNHEY, CDR2 SVGAGI. CDR3 length: 15 amino acids. DNA of the CDR3: TGTGCCAGCAGTCTTCGACAGGGGAGTTCAGATACGCAGTATTTT. It specifies CASSLRQGSSDTQYF.

This clone appeared once. The chain combines TRBV5-1 with TRBJ1-6, with TRBD1 matching over 8 bases. Losses at the gene ends were 5 bases for V and 0 bases for J; bases not matched to a gene: 4. The CDR3 sequence is 16 residues long. Germline lookup yields CDR1 SGHRS and CDR2 YFSETQ. CDR3: CASSQTGGSYNSPLHF. CDR3 DNA sequence: TGCGCCAGCAGTCAAACAGGGGGCTCCTATAATTCACCCCTCCACTTT. Together with reference TRBV5-1 and TRBJ1-6, the CDR3 gives the full variable domain: KAGVTQTPRYLIKTRGQQVTLSCSPISGHRSVSWYQQTPGQGLQFLFEYFSETQRNKGNFPGRFSGRQFSNSRSEMNVSTLELGDSALYLCASSQTGGSYNSPLHFGNGTRLTVT.

This chain joins TRBV5-6 and TRBJ2-2; D uncertain. The V end was cut by 1 base, the J end by 5 bases, with 12 bases between. CDR1 is SGHDT and CDR2 is YYEEEE in the germline V gene. The CDR3 contains 15 residues. The CDR3 loop reads CASSLSPLKTGELFF. As DNA, the CDR3 is TGTGCCAGCAGCTTGTCCCCTCTAAAAACCGGGGAGCTGTTTTTT.

The rearrangement uses TRBV12-3 or TRBV12-4 and TRBJ1-2, with a possible D match to TRBD1 (5 bases). CDR3 length: 13 amino acids. V dropped 6 bases and J dropped 4 bases, with 12 bases sitting between them. CDR3: CASSPRGTYGYTF. The CDR3 bases are TGTGCCAGCAGCCCAAGGGGCACCTATGGCTACACCTTC.

The chain links TRBV2 to TRBJ2-7; 8 positions match TRBD1. The CDR3 has 14 residues. CDR1 and CDR2 from the germline V gene are SNHLY and FYNNEI. Unmatched junction bases numbered 5, after V lost 5 bases and J lost 2 bases. The CDR3 DNA is TGTGCCAGCAGTACCGACAGGGGCCCCTACGAGCAGTACTTC. Translating it yields CASSTDRGPYEQYF.

The chain carries TRBV7-2 and TRBJ1-5; D is uncertain. The CDR3 runs 15 residues. The V and J ends lost 5 bases and 7 bases respectively, with 18 bases between them. Germline CDR1 and CDR2: SGHTA and FQGNSA. This CDR3 reads CASSESWAGVQPQHF. The CDR3 region has the DNA TGTGCCAGCAGCGAATCCTGGGCGGGTGTACAGCCCCAGCATTTT.

This chain connects TRBV10-1 to TRBJ2-7; maybe TRBD1 (7 bases). V was shortened by 5 bases and J by 0 bases, with 14 bases between the two germline ends. The CDR3 consists of 15 residues. The germline V gene encodes CDR1 WNHNN and CDR2 SYGVQD (reference sequence). The CDR3 DNA is TGCGCCAGCAGTCCTGGAGGGGGCTACTCCTACGAGCAGTACTTC. Translated, it gives CASSPGGGYSYEQYF.

The chain carries TRBV28 and TRBJ2-1, with 7 nucleotides matching TRBD1. Germline V lookup: CDR1 MDHEN, CDR2 SYDVKM. With 10 bases clipped from V and 5 bases from J, the junction kept 8 bases outside the gene matches. The CDR3 sequence is 13 residues long. The CDR3 sequence is CATSTGLHNEQFF. DNA for the CDR3: TGTGCCACCTCGACAGGGTTACACAATGAGCAGTTCTTC. Combining the CDR3 with reference TRBV28 and TRBJ2-1 gives the whole variable domain DVKVTQSSRYLVKRTGEKVFLECVQDMDHENMFWYRQDPGLGLRLIYFSYDVKMKEKGDIPEGYSVSREKKERFSLILESASTNQTSMYLCATSTGLHNEQFFGPGTRLTVL.

V gene TRBV7-2 combines with J gene TRBJ2-3, with 8 bases matching TRBD2. Looked up from germline, CDR1 is SGHTA and CDR2 is FQGNSA. After removal of 4 bases from V and 2 bases from J, the junction contained 5 bases not matched to a gene. The CDR3 length is 15 residues. The CDR3 reads CASSYAGGFTDTQYF. The CDR3 DNA is TGTGCCAGCAGCTACGCGGGAGGTTTCACAGATACGCAGTATTTT. Using reference TRBV7-2 and TRBJ2-3 for the parts outside the CDR3, the full variable domain is GAGVSQSPSNKVTEKGKDVELRCDPISGHTALYWYRQSLGQGLEFLIYFQGNSAPDKSGLPSDRFSAERTGGSVSTLTIQRTQQEDSAVYLCASSYAGGFTDTQYFGPGTRLTVL.